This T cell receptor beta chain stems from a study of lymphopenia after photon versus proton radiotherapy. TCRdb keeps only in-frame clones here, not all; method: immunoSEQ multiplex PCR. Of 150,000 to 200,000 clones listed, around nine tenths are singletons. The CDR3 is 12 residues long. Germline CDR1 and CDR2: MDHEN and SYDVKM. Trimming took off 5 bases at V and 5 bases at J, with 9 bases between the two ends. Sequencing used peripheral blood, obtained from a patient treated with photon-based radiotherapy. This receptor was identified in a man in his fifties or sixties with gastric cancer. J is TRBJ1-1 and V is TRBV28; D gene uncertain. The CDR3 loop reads CASSIVSTEAFF. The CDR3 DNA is TGTGCCAGCAGTATCGTCTCGACTGAAGCTTTCTTT.